A single sample is the source of the 25 T cell receptor beta chains below, sequenced in a study of blood T cell repertoires in COVID-19. Sequenced by immunoSEQ multiplex PCR; TCRdb stores in-frame clones only, minus some. The repertoire holds 84,000 or so clones, 70% to 85% seen once, with roughly 10% in the top ten. The sample taken for sequencing was peripheral blood. These receptors were taken from a man aged 65 to 85 with acute or convalescent COVID-19.

The chain is built from TRBV6-6 and TRBJ1-1, with 9 bases identical to TRBD1. In germline, CDR1 is MNHNY, CDR2 SVGAGI (reference sequence). V shed 2 bases, J shed 0 bases, and the junction held 4 bases outside the gene matches. CDR3 length: 16 amino acids. Here the CDR3 reads CASSYGTGIMNTEAFF. CDR3 nucleotides: TGTGCCAGCAGTTACGGGACAGGGATAATGAACACTGAAGCTTTCTTT.

This clone was picked up many times. The gene calls are TRBV4-1 and TRBJ2-2; 8 bases fit TRBD1. The V and J ends lost 5 bases and 3 bases, in that order; junction bases with no gene match: 8. The V gene's germline CDR1 is MGHRA and CDR2 YSYEKL. This CDR3 spans 16 amino acids. The CDR3 sequence is CASSYYLTGDTGELFF. The CDR3 region has the DNA TGCGCCAGCAGCTATTACTTGACAGGGGACACCGGGGAGCTGTTTTTT.

In its sample, this clone was seen a few times. The same CDR3 can be traced to other DNA sequences in this sample. The genes are TRBV2 and TRBJ2-5; TRBD2 is a possible D gene (5 bases). Germline CDR1 is SNHLY and CDR2 is FYNNEI. The V end lost 6 bases, the J end lost 5 bases, and 7 bases lay between the germline ends. This CDR3 region has 11 residues. The CDR3 sequence: CASRAGETQYF. In DNA, the CDR3 is TGTGCCAGCAGGGCGGGTGAGACCCAGTACTTC.

There are a few counts of this clone. The chain couples TRBV5-4 to TRBJ2-7; 8 nucleotides match TRBD1. The length of the CDR3 is 15 residues. The junction had 7 bases not matched to a gene; V was cut back by 2 bases and J by 3 bases. Germline CDR1 reads SGHNT; CDR2 reads YYREEE (reference sequence). CDR3 residues: CASSFVGQGNYEQYF. DNA for the CDR3: TGTGCCAGCAGCTTTGTTGGACAGGGTAACTACGAGCAGTACTTC. The variable domain in full, with the rest retrieved from reference TRBV5-4 and TRBJ2-7, is ETGVTQSPTHLIKTRGQQVTLRCSSQSGHNTVSWYQQALGQGPQFIFQYYREEENGRGNFPPRFSGLQFPNYSSELNVNALELDDSALYLCASSFVGQGNYEQYFGPGTRLTVT.

This chain uses TRBV28 with TRBJ2-1, with TRBD2 matching 14 bases. The CDR3 has 17 amino acids. Per the germline V gene, CDR1 is MDHEN and CDR2 is SYDVKM. The junction had 12 bases not matched to a gene; V was cut back by 4 bases and J by 10 bases. For the CDR3, the DNA is TGTGCCAGCAGTTCCCATAACAGACTAGCGGGGGGGCTGGAGCAGTTCTTC. Translation: CASSSHNRLAGGLEQFF.

The chain is built from TRBV29-1 and TRBJ2-1; 14 bases line up with TRBD2. From germline, CDR1 is SQVTM and CDR2 ANQGSEA. V gave up 3 bases and J gave up 0 bases; unmatched junction bases: 7. This CDR3 is built from 18 residues. CDR3 region: CSVDGTSGGRSSYNEQFF. CDR3 nucleotides: TGCAGCGTTGACGGGACTAGCGGGGGCCGCAGCTCCTACAATGAGCAGTTCTTC.

This chain connects TRBV7-9 to TRBJ1-2, with 7 nucleotides matching TRBD1. The CDR3 covers 16 residues. V shed 5 bases, J shed 2 bases, and the junction held 11 bases outside the gene matches. Germline assignment: CDR1 SEHNR and CDR2 FQNEAQ (reference sequence). DNA of the CDR3: TGTGCCAGCAGCGCAACCTTCCGGGACAGAAACTATGGCTACACCTTC. The encoded protein is CASSATFRDRNYGYTF.

The chain employs TRBV5-1 and TRBJ2-1, with 8 bases lining up with TRBD1. V gave up 3 bases and J gave up 4 bases; unmatched junction bases: 12. Per the germline V gene, CDR1 is SGHRS and CDR2 is YFSETQ. The CDR3 consists of 17 residues. The CDR3: CASSYAPGTGTYNEQFF. CDR3 DNA: TGCGCCAGCAGCTACGCGCCGGGGACAGGTACTTACAATGAGCAGTTCTTC.

V usage is TRBV5-1 and J usage is TRBJ2-5; D is perhaps TRBD2 (7 bases). In germline, CDR1 is SGHRS, CDR2 YFSETQ. V lost 2 bases and J lost 4, with 21 bases in between. The CDR3 has 17 amino acids. The CDR3 sequence: CASSFFFGGGARETQYF. Here the CDR3 DNA reads TGCGCCAGCAGCTTCTTCTTCGGTGGGGGGGCTCGAGAGACCCAGTACTTC.

The J gene is TRBJ1-1, the V gene TRBV6-6, with TRBD1 as a possible D gene (5 bases). Trimming took off 2 bases at V and 5 bases at J, with 6 bases between the two ends. CDR1 is MNHNY and CDR2 is SVGAGI in the germline V gene (reference sequence). The CDR3 spans 12 residues. The CDR3 coding sequence is TGTGCCAGCAGTTACGGGGGGACTGAAGCTTTCTTT. Translated: CASSYGGTEAFF.

The chain carries TRBV6-5 and TRBJ2-7, with 9 bases matching TRBD1. In germline, CDR1 is MNHEY, CDR2 SVGAGI. The V segment lost 8 bases and the J segment 2 bases; nucleotides outside the gene matches: 1. The CDR3 runs 12 residues. CDR3: CASGTGPYEQYV. The CDR3 DNA sequence: TGTGCCAGCGGGACAGGGCCCTACGAGCAGTACGTC.

The J gene is TRBJ2-6, the V gene TRBV19, with TRBD1 identical over 8 bases. The length of the CDR3 is 17 residues. With V trimmed by 6 bases and J by 3 bases, 10 bases remained unmatched. Germline V gene lookup returns CDR1 LNHDA and CDR2 SQIVND (reference sequence). The CDR3 DNA is TGTGCCAGTAGCCTGGGACAGGCGATCGGTGGGGCCAACGTCCTGACTTTC. Its protein is CASSLGQAIGGANVLTF.

In this sample, this clone turned up a few times. J is TRBJ2-7 and V is TRBV11-2; TRBD2 matches 11 bases. CDR1 and CDR2 from the germline V gene are SGHAT and FQNNGV. There are 16 residues in the CDR3. Trimming cost V 5 bases and J 0 bases; bases outside gene matches: 6. CDR3 DNA: TGTGCCAGCAGCCCCCGACTAGCGGGGAGCTCCTACGAGCAGTACTTC. It yields the protein CASSPRLAGSSYEQYF.

J is TRBJ1-5 and V is TRBV3-1 (or the pseudogene TRBV3-2); 7 bases are shared with TRBD1. There are 14 residues in the CDR3. Germline CDR1 and CDR2: LGHDT and YNNKEL (reference sequence). With 3 bases clipped from V and 6 bases from J, the junction kept 5 bases outside the gene matches. CDR3: CASSHGQGGQPQHF. The CDR3 nucleotides are TGTGCCAGCAGCCATGGGCAGGGGGGTCAGCCCCAGCATTTT.

This sequence joins TRBV2 and TRBJ2-1, with D tentatively TRBD2 (5 bases). In germline, CDR1 is SNHLY, CDR2 FYNNEI. The CDR3 contains 15 residues. With 3 bases removed from V and 1 base from J, the gap between germline ends came to 10 bases. This CDR3 is CASSEEVKSYNEQFF. The CDR3 DNA sequence: TGTGCCAGCAGTGAGGAGGTTAAATCCTACAATGAGCAGTTCTTC.

In its sample, this clone was seen a few times. The V gene is TRBV25-1, the J gene TRBJ2-7, with a possible D match to TRBD2 (6 bases). Trimming stripped 6 bases from V and 3 bases from J, with 12 bases between. This CDR3 contains 13 residues. CDR1 and CDR2 from the germline V gene are MGHDK and SYGVNS. The CDR3 is CASRKGGNYEQYV. DNA for the CDR3: TGTGCCAGCAGGAAGGGCGGGAACTACGAGCAGTACGTC.

The rearrangement uses TRBV5-1 and TRBJ1-4, with TRBD1 identical over 7 bases. This CDR3 is 14 amino acids long. CDR1 SGHRS and CDR2 YFSETQ come from the germline V gene. V trimming: 3 bases; J trimming: 4 bases; junction bases outside the gene matches: 3. The CDR3 DNA follows: TGCGCCAGCAGCTACAGGGGCGTTAATGAAAAACTGTTTTTT. It encodes CASSYRGVNEKLFF.

For the CDR3, the DNA is TGTGCCAGCAGCATCCAACAGGGTTTATATGAAAAACTGTTTTTT. Amino acid sequence: CASSIQQGLYEKLFF. V is TRBV28 and J is TRBJ1-4; perhaps TRBD1 as D (6 bases). The CDR3 length is 15 residues. V lost 6 bases and J 6 bases, leaving 17 bases between the germline ends. Germline CDR1 and CDR2: MDHEN and SYDVKM. The variable domain in full, completed from reference TRBV28 and TRBJ1-4, reads DVKVTQSSRYLVKRTGEKVFLECVQDMDHENMFWYRQDPGLGLRLIYFSYDVKMKEKGDIPEGYSVSREKKERFSLILESASTNQTSMYLCASSIQQGLYEKLFFGSGTQLSVL.

This chain uses TRBV30 with TRBJ2-4; D is undetermined. The germline V gene encodes CDR1 GTSNPN and CDR2 SVGIG (reference sequence). Trimming shortened V by 3 bases and J by 0 bases, and 15 bases separated the two germline ends. This CDR3 is built from 16 residues. CDR3 amino acids: CAWSPHKVAAKNIQYF. CDR3 bases: TGTGCCTGGAGCCCCCACAAAGTTGCAGCCAAAAACATTCAGTACTTC. Full variable domain (rest looked up from reference TRBV30 and TRBJ2-4): SQTIHQWPATLVQPVGSPLSLECTVEGTSNPNLYWYRQAAGRGLQLLFYSVGIGQISSEVPQNLSASRPQDRQFILSSKKLLLSDSGFYLCAWSPHKVAAKNIQYFGAGTRLSVL.

This chain uses TRBV5-4 with TRBJ1-2; 8 bases line up with TRBD1. The germline gives CDR1 SGHNT, CDR2 YYREEE (reference sequence). The CDR3 is 15 amino acids. V dropped 5 bases and J dropped 3; count of bases not matched to a gene: 9. Here the CDR3 reads CASRTGGGTDYGYTF. The CDR3 region has the DNA TGTGCCAGCAGAACAGGGGGGGGGACAGACTATGGCTACACCTTC. The full variable domain, rest sourced from reference TRBV5-4 and TRBJ1-2, is ETGVTQSPTHLIKTRGQQVTLRCSSQSGHNTVSWYQQALGQGPQFIFQYYREEENGRGNFPPRFSGLQFPNYSSELNVNALELDDSALYLCASRTGGGTDYGYTFGSGTRLTVV.

V and J are TRBV6-4 and TRBJ1-1, with D unresolved. V lost 7 bases, J lost 0 bases, and 9 bases lay in between. This CDR3 is 13 amino acids long. Germline V gene sequence: CDR1 MRHNA, CDR2 SNTAGT. DNA for the CDR3: TGTGCCAGCACCCGGCGGTTGAACACTGAAGCTTTCTTT. Its protein product is CASTRRLNTEAFF.

The gene calls are TRBV25-1 and TRBJ2-5; TRBD1 matches 7 bases. J gave up 5 bases and V 5 bases, and 11 bases lay outside the gene matches. The CDR3 has 15 residues. The V gene's germline CDR1 is MGHDK and CDR2 SYGVNS. CDR3 amino acids: CASSRIGQGEETQYF. CDR3 sequence (DNA): TGTGCCAGCAGTAGAATCGGCCAGGGGGAGGAGACCCAGTACTTC. Combining the CDR3 with reference TRBV25-1 and TRBJ2-5 gives the whole variable domain EADIYQTPRYLVIGTGKKITLECSQTMGHDKMYWYQQDPGMELHLIHYSYGVNSTEKGDLSSESTVSRIRTEHFPLTLESARPSHTSQYLCASSRIGQGEETQYFGPGTRLLVL.

This chain uses TRBV6-5 with TRBJ2-7; D may be TRBD1 (5 bases). Per germline, CDR1 MNHEY and CDR2 SVGAGI. The CDR3 has 11 amino acids. V lost 8 bases, J lost 7 bases, and 12 bases lay in between. The CDR3 spells CASYEKGEQYV. The CDR3, as DNA: TGTGCCAGCTACGAGAAGGGGGAGCAGTACGTC.

This chain joins TRBV12-3 or TRBV12-4 and TRBJ2-1; 8 bases line up with TRBD1. J gave up 8 bases and V 6 bases, and 6 bases lay outside the gene matches. This CDR3 has 13 residues. The CDR3 nucleotides read TGTGCCAGCAGAAAACAGGGGGAGGATGAGCAGTTCTTC. Amino acid sequence: CASRKQGEDEQFF.

The chain is built from TRBV28 and TRBJ1-5; the match to TRBD1 covers 10 bases. The CDR3 has 16 residues. The V gene's germline CDR1 is MDHEN and CDR2 SYDVKM. After removal of 7 bases from V and 2 bases from J, the junction contained 8 bases not matched to a gene. The CDR3 loop is CASTTGGRVGNQPQHF. DNA of the CDR3: TGTGCCAGCACGACAGGGGGCCGGGTGGGCAATCAGCCCCAGCATTTT.